This is a list of T cell receptor beta chains from one sample in a study of radiation and T cells in renal cell carcinoma. TCRdb's table, derived via immunoSEQ multiplex PCR, lists solely in-frame clones and lacks some. The data hold about 7,900 clones, with less than 75% observed a single time. The sequences come from tumor tissue, collected from a patient whose treatment was nephrectomy without radiotherapy. Receptor source: a woman between 65 and 79 years old with renal cell carcinoma. Both conserved end residues are part of each CDR3. D genes are given only for firm matches. Where a row states a size, it is once, few, many or the class of an expanded clone; other rows omit it.

d_call	v_call	clone_size	j_call	cdr3_nt	cdr3_aa
-	TRBV10-3	-	TRBJ2-1	TGTGCCATCAGGACCATCGGGGATGAGCAGTTCTTC	CAIRTIGDEQFF
-	TRBV7-9	few	TRBJ1-2	TGTGCCAGCAGCCCACCGGGGCAGGGGAACTATGGCTACACCTTC	CASSPPGQGNYGYTF
-	TRBV5-1	-	TRBJ2-7	TGCGCCAGCAGCTTGTACGTGACCTCGGTGGAGCAGTACTTC	CASSLYVTSVEQYF
TRBD1	TRBV2	once	TRBJ1-2	TGTGCCAGCCTTAAGGGACAGGGTGGAAACTATGGCTACACCTTC	CASLKGQGGNYGYTF
-	TRBV5-1	few	TRBJ1-3	TGCGCCAGCAGCTTCGGGCAGCCCCTAGACACCATATATTTT	CASSFGQPLDTIYF
-	TRBV9	-	TRBJ1-4	TGTGCCAGCAGCGTCGGCGTTTTTGATGAAAAACTGTTTTTT	CASSVGVFDEKLFF
-	TRBV7-2	-	TRBJ1-1	TGTGCCAGCAGCTTATTCGGCGGCTCCACTGAAGCTTTCTTT	CASSLFGGSTEAFF
TRBD1	TRBV29-1	-	TRBJ1-5	TGCAGCGTTCGGACAGGGAGCAATCAGCCCCAGCATTTT	CSVRTGSNQPQHF
TRBD1	TRBV30	-	TRBJ1-2	TGTGCCTGGAGTCTCCGTCAGGGGGCAGTCAACTATGGCTACACCTTC	CAWSLRQGAVNYGYTF
-	TRBV25-1	few	TRBJ1-1	TGTGCCAGCGTTGCACGGCGGGGCACTGAAGCTTTCTTT	CASVARRGTEAFF
TRBD2	TRBV7-6	-	TRBJ2-2	TGTGCCAGCAGCTATAGCGGGCTTGGCACCGGGGAGCTGTTTTTT	CASSYSGLGTGELFF
-	TRBV4-1	once	TRBJ1-4	TGCGCCAGCAGCCAAGCCGGGGGAGGTGAAAAACTGTTTTTT	CASSQAGGGEKLFF
TRBD2	TRBV27	-	TRBJ2-3	TGTGCCAGCAGTTTATTGGTTAGCGGGGGAACAGATACGCAGTATTTT	CASSLLVSGGTDTQYF
TRBD1	TRBV30	-	TRBJ1-3	TGTGCCTGGCGGACTAAACGACCCGGGACAGGCTCTGGAAACACCATATATTTT	CAWRTKRPGTGSGNTIYF
-	TRBV19	-	TRBJ1-6	TGTGCCAGTAGTCCTCGCGGGGAAGGTGGCTGGCGACCCCTCCACTTT	CASSPRGEGGWRPLHF
TRBD2	TRBV4-1	-	TRBJ2-7	TGCGCCAGCAGCCAAGTTGGCGGGAGCTACGAGCAGTACTTC	CASSQVGGSYEQYF
-	TRBV2	-	TRBJ2-2	TGTGCCAGCAGTGAAGTAAGGGGATCGGAGCTGTTTTTT	CASSEVRGSELFF